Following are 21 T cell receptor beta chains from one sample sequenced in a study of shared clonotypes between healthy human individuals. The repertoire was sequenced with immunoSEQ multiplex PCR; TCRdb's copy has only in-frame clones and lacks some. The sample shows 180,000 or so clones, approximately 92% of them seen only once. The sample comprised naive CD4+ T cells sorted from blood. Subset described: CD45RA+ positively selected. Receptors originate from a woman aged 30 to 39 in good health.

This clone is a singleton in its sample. As DNA, the CDR3 is TGTGCCTGGAGTTACCGACAGGGGGCTTTAGATACGCAGTATTTT. Protein sequence: CAWSYRQGALDTQYF. The V call is TRBV30, the J call TRBJ2-3, with 10 bases identical to TRBD1. This CDR3 is 15 amino acids long. The germline gives CDR1 GTSNPN, CDR2 SVGIG (reference sequence). V lost 2 bases, J lost 5 bases, and 7 bases stayed unmatched.

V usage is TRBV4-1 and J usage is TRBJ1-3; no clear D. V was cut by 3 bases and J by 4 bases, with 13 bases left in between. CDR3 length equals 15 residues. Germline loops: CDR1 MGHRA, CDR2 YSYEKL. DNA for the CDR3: TGCGCCAGCAGCCAGCCCGGGATAGGGGGAAACACCATATATTTT. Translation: CASSQPGIGGNTIYF.

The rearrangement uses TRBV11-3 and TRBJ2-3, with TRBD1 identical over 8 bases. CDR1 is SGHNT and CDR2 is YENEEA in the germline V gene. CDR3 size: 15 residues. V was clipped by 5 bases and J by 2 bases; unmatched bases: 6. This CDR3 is CASSPRQGFTDTQYF. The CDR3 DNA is TGTGCCAGCAGCCCCCGACAGGGGTTCACAGATACGCAGTATTTT.

The CDR3 here is CASSIRRESNQPQHF. The CDR3 DNA reads as TGTGCCAGTAGTATTCGCAGGGAGAGCAATCAGCCCCAGCATTTT. The chain links TRBV19 to TRBJ1-5, with D possibly TRBD1 on 5 matching bases. The length of the CDR3 is 15 residues. V shed 3 bases and J shed 1 base, with 10 bases lying between them. Germline values: CDR1 LNHDA, CDR2 SQIVND (reference sequence).

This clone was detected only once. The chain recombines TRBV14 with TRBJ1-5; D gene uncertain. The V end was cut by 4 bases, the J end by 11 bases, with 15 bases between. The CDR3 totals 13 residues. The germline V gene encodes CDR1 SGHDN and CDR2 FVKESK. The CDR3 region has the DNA TGTGCCAGCAGCCTGGGTACCGAGAGCGCCCAGCATTTT. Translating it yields CASSLGTESAQHF.

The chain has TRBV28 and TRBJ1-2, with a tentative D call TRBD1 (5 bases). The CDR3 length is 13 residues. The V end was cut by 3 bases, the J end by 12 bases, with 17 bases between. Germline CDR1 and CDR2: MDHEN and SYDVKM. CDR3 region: CASSFRLRGLDTF. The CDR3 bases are TGTGCCAGCAGTTTCCGTCTTCGGGGCCTCGACACCTTC.

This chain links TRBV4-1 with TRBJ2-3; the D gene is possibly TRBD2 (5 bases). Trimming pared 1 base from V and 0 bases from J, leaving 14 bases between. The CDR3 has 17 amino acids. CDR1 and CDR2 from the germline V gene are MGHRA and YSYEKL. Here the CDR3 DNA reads TGCGCCAGCAGCCAAGGTCCCCAGCGGAGTAGCACAGATACGCAGTATTTT. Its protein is CASSQGPQRSSTDTQYF.

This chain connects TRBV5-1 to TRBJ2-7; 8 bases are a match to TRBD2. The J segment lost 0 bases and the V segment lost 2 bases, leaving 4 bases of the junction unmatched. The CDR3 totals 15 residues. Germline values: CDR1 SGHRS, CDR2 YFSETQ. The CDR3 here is CASSFTGTSSYEQYF. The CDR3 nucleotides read TGCGCCAGCAGCTTCACCGGGACTAGCTCCTACGAGCAGTACTTC. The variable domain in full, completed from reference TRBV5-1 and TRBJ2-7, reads KAGVTQTPRYLIKTRGQQVTLSCSPISGHRSVSWYQQTPGQGLQFLFEYFSETQRNKGNFPGRFSGRQFSNSRSEMNVSTLELGDSALYLCASSFTGTSSYEQYFGPGTRLTVT.

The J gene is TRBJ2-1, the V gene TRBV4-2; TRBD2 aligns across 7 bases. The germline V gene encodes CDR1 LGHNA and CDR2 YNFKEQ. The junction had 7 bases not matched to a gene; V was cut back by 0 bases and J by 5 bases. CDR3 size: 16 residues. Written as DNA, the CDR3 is TGTGCCAGCAGCCAAGATCTGCCTAGCGGAAACAATGAGCAGTTCTTC. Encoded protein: CASSQDLPSGNNEQFF.

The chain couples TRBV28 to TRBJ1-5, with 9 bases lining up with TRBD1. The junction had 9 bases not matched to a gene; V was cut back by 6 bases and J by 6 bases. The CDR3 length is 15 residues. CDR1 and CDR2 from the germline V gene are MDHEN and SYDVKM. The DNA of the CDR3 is TGTGCCAGCAGAGAGCCGGGACAGGGAAGTCAGCCCCAGCATTTT. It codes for CASREPGQGSQPQHF.

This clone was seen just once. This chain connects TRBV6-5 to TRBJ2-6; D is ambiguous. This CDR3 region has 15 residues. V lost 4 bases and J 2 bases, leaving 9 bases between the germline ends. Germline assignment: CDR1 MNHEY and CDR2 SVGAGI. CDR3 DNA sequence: TGTGCCAGCAGTTTCGTTTATACTGGGGCCAACGTCCTGACTTTC. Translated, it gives CASSFVYTGANVLTF.

The CDR3 DNA reads as TGTGCGACGGGGGAAATGAACACTGAAGCTTTCTTT. Protein: CATGEMNTEAFF. V is TRBV6-5 and J is TRBJ1-1, with D possibly matching TRBD1 (5 bases). Germline assignment: CDR1 MNHEY and CDR2 SVGAGI. There are 12 residues in the CDR3.

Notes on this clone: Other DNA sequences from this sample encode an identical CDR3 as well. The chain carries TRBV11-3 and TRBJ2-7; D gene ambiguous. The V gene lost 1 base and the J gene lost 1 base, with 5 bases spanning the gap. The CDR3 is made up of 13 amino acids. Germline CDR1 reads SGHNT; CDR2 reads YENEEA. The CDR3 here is CASSLGPSYEQYF. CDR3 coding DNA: TGTGCCAGCAGCTTAGGGCCATCCTACGAGCAGTACTTC.

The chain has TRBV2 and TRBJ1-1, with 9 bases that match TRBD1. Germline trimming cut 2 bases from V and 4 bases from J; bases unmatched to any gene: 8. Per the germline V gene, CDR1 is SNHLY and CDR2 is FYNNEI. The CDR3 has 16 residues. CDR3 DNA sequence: TGTGCCAGCAGTGAACGACAGGGGGGATTGAGCACTGAAGCTTTCTTT. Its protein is CASSERQGGLSTEAFF.

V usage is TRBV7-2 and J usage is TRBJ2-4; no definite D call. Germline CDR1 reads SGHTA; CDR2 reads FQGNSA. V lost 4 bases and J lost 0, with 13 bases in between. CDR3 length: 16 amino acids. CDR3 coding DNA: TGTGCCAGCAGCTCCGTGGAAGGTGGAGCCAAAAACATTCAGTACTTC. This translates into CASSSVEGGAKNIQYF.

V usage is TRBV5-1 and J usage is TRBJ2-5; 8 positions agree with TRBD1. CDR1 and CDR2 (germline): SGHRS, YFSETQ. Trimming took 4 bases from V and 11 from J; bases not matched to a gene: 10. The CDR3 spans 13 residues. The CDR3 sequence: CASSLGQGKEQYF. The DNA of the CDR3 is TGCGCCAGCAGCCTAGGACAGGGTAAAGAGCAGTACTTC.

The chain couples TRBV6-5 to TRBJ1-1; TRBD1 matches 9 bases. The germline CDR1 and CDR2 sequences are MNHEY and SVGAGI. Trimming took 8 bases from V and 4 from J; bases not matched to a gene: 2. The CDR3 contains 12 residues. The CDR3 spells CASGQGFTEAFF. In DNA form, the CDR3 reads TGTGCCAGCGGACAGGGGTTCACTGAAGCTTTCTTT.

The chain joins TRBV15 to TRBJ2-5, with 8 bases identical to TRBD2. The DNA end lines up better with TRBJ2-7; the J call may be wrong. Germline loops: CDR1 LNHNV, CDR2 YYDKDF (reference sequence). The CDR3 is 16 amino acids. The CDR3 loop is CATSREQGLGSYEQYF. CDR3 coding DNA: TGTGCCACCAGCAGAGAACAGGGACTAGGTTCCTACGAGCAGTACTTC.

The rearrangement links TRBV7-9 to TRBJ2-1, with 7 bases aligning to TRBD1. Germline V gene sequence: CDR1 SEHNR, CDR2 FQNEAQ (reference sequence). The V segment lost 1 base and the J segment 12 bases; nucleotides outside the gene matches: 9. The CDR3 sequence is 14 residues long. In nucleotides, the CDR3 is TGTGCCAGCAGCTTAGACGCTGCTTGGGACAGGCAGTTCTTC. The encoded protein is CASSLDAAWDRQFF. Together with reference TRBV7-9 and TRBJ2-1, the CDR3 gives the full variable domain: DTGVSQNPRHKITKRGQNVTFRCDPISEHNRLYWYRQTLGQGPEFLTYFQNEAQLEKSRLLSDRFSAERPKGSFSTLEIQRTEQGDSAMYLCASSLDAAWDRQFFGPGTRLTVL.

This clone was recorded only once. CDR3 residues: CASSLARGQGKETQYF. The CDR3 nucleotides read TGCGCCAGCAGCTTGGCCCGGGGACAGGGAAAAGAGACCCAGTACTTC. The rearrangement uses TRBV5-1 and TRBJ2-5; 9 bases align to TRBD1. The CDR3 is 16 amino acids. The V and J ends lost 0 bases and 3 bases, in that order; junction bases with no gene match: 6. CDR1 and CDR2 from the germline V gene are SGHRS and YFSETQ.

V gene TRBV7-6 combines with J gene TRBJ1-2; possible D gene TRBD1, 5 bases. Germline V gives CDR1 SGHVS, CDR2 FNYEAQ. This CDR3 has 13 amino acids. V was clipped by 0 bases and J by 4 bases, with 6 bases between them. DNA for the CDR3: TGTGCCAGCAGCTTAGCTGGGGGCTATGGCTACACCTTC. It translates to CASSLAGGYGYTF.